Each of the 10 T cell receptor beta chains below was sequenced from the same sample in a study of human T cells and chemical hapten exposure. MiXCR, run by TCRdb on the RACE reads, gives a single entry per CDR3 protein. The table records about 190,000 distinct CDR3 sequences, under 25% of them present only once. The time point here: patch test 3, about 24 weeks after DPC sensitization. Stated treatment: therapeutic diphenylcyclopropenone sensitization with weekly scalp DPC. Here the sequenced sample was whole blood, taken in connection with sensitization to the hapten diphenylcyclopropenone (DPC). The receptors come from a woman aged 40 to 55 with alopecia areata. Some clones in this sample may be carry-over from other donors' samples.

A note on this clonotype: The junction departs from germline at one end; a sequencing error may be responsible. In nucleotides, the CDR3 is TGTGACAGCAGCTTAGGACCAACTGGAAACACCATATATTTT. Protein product: CDSSLGPTGNTIYF. The chain combines TRBV7-9 with TRBJ1-3; D is unresolved. The CDR3 consists of 14 residues. The germline V gene encodes CDR1 SEHNR and CDR2 FQNEAQ (reference sequence).

V is TRBV20-1 and J is TRBJ2-1; the D call may be TRBD1 or TRBD2 (5 bases each). The V gene lost 7 bases and the J gene lost 0 bases, with 13 bases spanning the gap. CDR3 length: 14 amino acids. In germline, CDR1 is DFQATT, CDR2 SNEGSKA (reference sequence). The CDR3 region has the DNA TGCAGTGGCGTGGGGGAGTACTCCTACAATGAGCAGTTCTTC. Residues: CSGVGEYSYNEQFF.

The chain is built from TRBV27 and TRBJ2-7; D may be TRBD1 (6 bases). The V end lost 5 bases, the J end lost 1 base, and 15 bases lay between the germline ends. Germline V gene data show CDR1 as MNHEY and CDR2 as SMNVEV (reference sequence). The CDR3 runs 15 residues. As DNA, the CDR3 is TGTGCCAGCAGTGCACAGGGATCCGATTCCTACGAGCAGTACTTC. Protein product: CASSAQGSDSYEQYF.

The genes are TRBV7-3 and TRBJ2-3, with D hard to call. V lost 7 bases and J lost 0, with 11 bases in between. This CDR3 spans 14 amino acids. The germline V gene encodes CDR1 SGHTA and CDR2 FQGTGA. CDR3 sequence: CASKETSSTDTQYF. The CDR3 DNA reads as TGTGCCAGCAAGGAAACCTCTAGCACAGATACGCAGTATTTT.

This clonotype has a handful of counts. This sequence joins TRBV4-2 and TRBJ2-7, with 11 bases fitting TRBD1. CDR3 size: 16 residues. Germline CDR1 and CDR2: LGHNA and YNFKEQ. The V segment lost 0 bases and the J segment 3 bases; nucleotides outside the gene matches: 4. The CDR3 DNA reads TGTGCCAGCAGCCAAGAGGGACAGGGGGAGTTCTACGAGCAGTACTTC. Translation: CASSQEGQGEFYEQYF.

The chain employs TRBV7-2 and TRBJ2-1; possible D gene TRBD2, 5 bases. The CDR3 spans 14 residues. CDR1 is SGHTA, CDR2 FQGNSA, per germline. V lost 1 base and J lost 10, with 14 bases in between. The CDR3 here is CASSLGRASGEQFF. CDR3 in DNA: TGTGCCAGCAGCTTAGGGCGGGCGAGTGGGGAGCAGTTCTTC.

This clonotype turned up a few times. The chain has TRBV5-1 and TRBJ2-5, with 7 nucleotides matching TRBD2. The CDR3 is 15 amino acids. V lost 1 base to trimming and J lost 4 bases; unmatched junction nucleotides: 7. Per germline, CDR1 SGHRS and CDR2 YFSETQ. The CDR3 region has the DNA TGCGCCAGCAGCTTGCGTCGACTAGCCGGAGAGACCCAGTACTTC. Amino acid sequence: CASSLRRLAGETQYF.

This rearrangement joins TRBV28 to TRBJ2-4; 9 bases fit TRBD2. Per the germline V gene, CDR1 is MDHEN and CDR2 is SYDVKM. The CDR3 consists of 16 residues. J gave up 1 base and V 6 bases, and 7 bases lay outside the gene matches. The CDR3, as DNA: TGTGCCAGCAGCACTATAGCGGGAGTGGCCAAAAACATTCAGTACTTC. Amino acids: CASSTIAGVAKNIQYF.

This clonotype was seen repeatedly, ten times or more. The chain employs TRBV10-3 and TRBJ2-6; TRBD1 matches at 9 bases. The V gene end was trimmed by 6 bases and the J gene end by 1 base; junction bases not matched to a gene: 4. Looked up from germline, CDR1 is ENHRY and CDR2 is SYGVKD. The CDR3 spans 16 residues. CDR3 bases: TGTGCCATCAGCGGGGGGACAGGGTCTGGGGCCAACGTCCTGACTTTC. Protein product: CAISGGTGSGANVLTF.

This clonotype was counted once. The V gene is TRBV6-5, the J gene TRBJ2-3; D is possibly TRBD1 or TRBD2 (6 bases each). V was pared by 4 bases and J by 4 bases, with 15 bases between. Per germline, CDR1 MNHEY and CDR2 SVGAGI. There are 15 residues in the CDR3. The CDR3 bases are TGTGCCAGCAGTTCCAACCCCGGGGGCGCAGATACGCAGTATTTT. Translating gives CASSSNPGGADTQYF.